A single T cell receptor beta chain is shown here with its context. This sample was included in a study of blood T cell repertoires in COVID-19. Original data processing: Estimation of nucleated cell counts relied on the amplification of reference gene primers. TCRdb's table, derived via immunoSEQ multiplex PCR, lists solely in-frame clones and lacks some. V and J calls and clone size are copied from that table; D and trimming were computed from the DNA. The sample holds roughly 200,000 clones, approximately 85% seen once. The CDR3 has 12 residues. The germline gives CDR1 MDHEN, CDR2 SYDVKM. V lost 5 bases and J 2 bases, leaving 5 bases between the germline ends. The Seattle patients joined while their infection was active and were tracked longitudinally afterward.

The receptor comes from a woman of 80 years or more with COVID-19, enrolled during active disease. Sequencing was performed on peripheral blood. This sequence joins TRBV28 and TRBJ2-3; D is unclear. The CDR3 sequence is CASSDTTDTQYF. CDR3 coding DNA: TGTGCCAGCAGTGACACCACAGATACGCAGTATTTT. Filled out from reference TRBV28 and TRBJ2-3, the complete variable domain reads DVKVTQSSRYLVKRTGEKVFLECVQDMDHENMFWYRQDPGLGLRLIYFSYDVKMKEKGDIPEGYSVSREKKERFSLILESASTNQTSMYLCASSDTTDTQYFGPGTRLTVL.